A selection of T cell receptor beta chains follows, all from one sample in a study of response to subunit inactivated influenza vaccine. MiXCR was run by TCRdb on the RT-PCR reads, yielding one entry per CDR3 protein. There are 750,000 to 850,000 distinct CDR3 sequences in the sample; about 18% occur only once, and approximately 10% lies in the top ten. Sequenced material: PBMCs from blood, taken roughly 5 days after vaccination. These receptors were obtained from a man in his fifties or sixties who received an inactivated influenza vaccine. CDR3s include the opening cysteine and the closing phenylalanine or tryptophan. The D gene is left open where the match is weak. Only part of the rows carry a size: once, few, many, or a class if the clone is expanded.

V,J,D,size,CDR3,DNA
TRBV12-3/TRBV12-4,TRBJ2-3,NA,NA,CASSKRRTPPTDTQYF,TGTGCCAGCAGCAAAAGACGGACCCCCCCCACAGATACGCAGTATTTT
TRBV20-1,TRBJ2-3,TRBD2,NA,CSAYPGLATDTQYF,TGCAGTGCTTATCCGGGACTAGCGACAGATACGCAGTATTTT
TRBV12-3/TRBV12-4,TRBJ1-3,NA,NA,CASSSRPSGNTIYF,TGTGCCAGCAGTTCCCGGCCCTCTGGAAACACCATATATTTT
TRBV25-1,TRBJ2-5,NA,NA,CASSAGVRTTWETQYF,TGTGCCAGCAGTGCGGGTGTAAGAACGACATGGGAGACCCAGTACTTC
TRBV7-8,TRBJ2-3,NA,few,CASSLASGVGTDTQYF,TGTGCCAGCAGCTTAGCATCAGGGGTTGGGACAGATACGCAGTATTTT
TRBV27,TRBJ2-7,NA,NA,CASSLSPTPHEQYF,TGTGCCAGCAGTTTATCCCCTACCCCCCACGAGCAGTACTTC
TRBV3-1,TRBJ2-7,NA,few,CAGPDEQYF,TGTGCCGGACCTGACGAGCAGTACTTC
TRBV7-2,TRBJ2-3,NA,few,CASSQDYVTQYF,TGTGCCAGCAGCCAGGACTACGTTACGCAGTATTTT
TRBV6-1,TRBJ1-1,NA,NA,CASSQGRVLGPTEAFF,TGTGCCAGCAGTCAAGGACGGGTTCTGGGCCCCACTGAAGCTTTCTTT
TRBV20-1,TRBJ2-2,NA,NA,CSAKGHSGELFF,TGCAGTGCTAAGGGACATTCCGGGGAGCTGTTTTTT
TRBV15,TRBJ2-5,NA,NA,CATSRAATEKETQYF,TGTGCCACCAGCAGAGCTGCAACGGAGAAAGAGACCCAGTACTTC
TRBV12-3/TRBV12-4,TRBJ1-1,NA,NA,CASQGGGPNTEAFF,TGTGCCAGCCAAGGGGGGGGGCCCAACACTGAAGCTTTCTTT
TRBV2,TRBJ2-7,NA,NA,CASSTRPEQYF,TGTGCCAGCAGTACACGTCCCGAGCAGTACTTC
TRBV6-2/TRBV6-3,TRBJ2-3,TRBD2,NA,CASGGTRGDTQYF,TGTGCCAGTGGAGGGACTAGAGGCGATACGCAGTATTTT
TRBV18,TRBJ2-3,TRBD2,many,CASSPGLAGGTDTQYF,TGTGCCAGCAGCCCGGGACTAGCGGGGGGCACAGATACGCAGTATTTT
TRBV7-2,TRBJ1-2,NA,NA,CASSREDQPNYGYTF,TGTGCCAGCAGCCGCGAGGACCAGCCTAACTATGGCTACACCTTC
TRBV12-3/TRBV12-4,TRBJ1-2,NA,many,CASSEAGVSSGYTF,TGTGCCAGCAGTGAGGCAGGCGTTTCCTCTGGCTACACCTTC
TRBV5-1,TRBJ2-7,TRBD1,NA,CASSSKRDRGPYEQYF,TGCGCCAGCAGCTCGAAACGGGACAGGGGTCCCTACGAGCAGTACTTC
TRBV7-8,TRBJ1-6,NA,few,CASSLDPGTYNSPLHF,TGTGCCAGCAGCTTAGATCCAGGGACTTATAATTCACCCCTCCACTTT
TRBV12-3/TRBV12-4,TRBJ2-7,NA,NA,CASSTYPLGARAYEQYF,TGTGCCAGCAGTACCTACCCCTTGGGGGCGCGGGCCTACGAGCAGTACTTC
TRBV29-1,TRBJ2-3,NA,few,CSVEGPPDTQYF,TGCAGCGTTGAGGGCCCCCCGGATACGCAGTATTTT
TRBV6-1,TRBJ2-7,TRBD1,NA,CASSPGTGKYEQYF,TGTGCCAGCAGCCCAGGGACAGGGAAATACGAGCAGTACTTC
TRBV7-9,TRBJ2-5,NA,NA,CASSPPEQETQYF,TGTGCCAGCAGCCCACCCGAACAAGAGACCCAGTACTTC
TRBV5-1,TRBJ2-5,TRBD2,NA,CASSMGLAVQETQYF,TGCGCCAGCAGCATGGGACTAGCGGTCCAAGAGACCCAGTACTTC